The 30 T cell receptor beta chains below all came from one sample that was sequenced in a study of blood T cell repertoires in COVID-19. The protocol was immunoSEQ multiplex PCR, while the TCRdb copy is restricted to in-frame clones and leaves out a portion. The data show approximately 130,000 clones, over 80% seen once. Sequences were obtained from PBMCs or T cells enriched from blood (not recorded which). The receptor source for this set is a man aged 30-40 years who had recovered from COVID-19.

The table lists this clone with a few counts. This rearrangement joins TRBV7-9 to TRBJ1-3, with TRBD1 matching 7 bases. J was trimmed by 8 bases and V by 1 base; bases with no gene match: 17. This CDR3 has 18 residues. Germline V gene lookup returns CDR1 SEHNR and CDR2 FQNEAQ (reference sequence). The DNA of the CDR3 is TGTGCCAGCAGCTTAGTACAGGGGACCCAATTTAACAGTGACACCATATATTTT. Amino acids: CASSLVQGTQFNSDTIYF.

V is TRBV3-1 (or the pseudogene TRBV3-2) and J is TRBJ1-2, with 10 bases lining up with TRBD1. The CDR3 sequence is 17 residues long. Losses at the gene ends were 4 bases for V and 2 bases for J; bases not matched to a gene: 10. Germline V gene sequence: CDR1 LGHDT, CDR2 YNNKEL (reference sequence). The CDR3 loop is CASSLLRGGQGNYGYTF. Written as DNA, the CDR3 is TGTGCCAGCAGCCTCCTAAGGGGGGGACAGGGGAACTATGGCTACACCTTC.

This sequence joins TRBV9 and TRBJ1-2; 7 nucleotides line up with TRBD1. The CDR3 runs 13 residues. Germline V gives CDR1 SGDLS, CDR2 YYNGEE. Germline trimming cut 3 bases from V and 4 bases from J; bases unmatched to any gene: 3. The DNA of the CDR3 is TGTGCCAGCAGCGCACAGGGGCGCTATGGCTACACCTTC. Translated: CASSAQGRYGYTF.

The V call is TRBV27, the J call TRBJ1-1; D unclear. Trimming took 0 bases from V and 4 from J, leaving 6 bases between them. Germline-derived CDR1 and CDR2 are MNHEY and SMNVEV (reference sequence). CDR3 length: 13 residues. This chain's CDR3 is CASSLSRSTEAFF. In nucleotides, the CDR3 is TGTGCCAGCAGTTTATCCCGGAGCACTGAAGCTTTCTTT.

The chain joins TRBV2 to TRBJ2-3, with 7 bases matching TRBD1. The germline gives CDR1 SNHLY, CDR2 FYNNEI. The V segment lost 6 bases and the J segment 1 base; nucleotides outside the gene matches: 7. The CDR3 loop spans 15 amino acids. Written as DNA, the CDR3 is TGTGCCAGCAGGATCGCACAGGGGCGCACAGATACGCAGTATTTT. Encoded protein: CASRIAQGRTDTQYF.

The chain uses TRBV6-5 and TRBJ1-1; D call uncertain. The V gene lost 6 bases and the J gene lost 5 bases, with 13 bases spanning the gap. In germline, CDR1 is MNHEY, CDR2 SVGAGI. The CDR3 contains 13 residues. CDR3 sequence reads: CASRRGVWTEAFF. CDR3 sequence (DNA): TGTGCCAGCAGGCGGGGAGTATGGACTGAAGCTTTCTTT.

The rearrangement links TRBV25-1 to TRBJ2-1; 12 nucleotides match TRBD2. V dropped 7 bases and J dropped 7; count of bases not matched to a gene: 5. The CDR3 sequence is 14 residues long. CDR1 and CDR2 (germline): MGHDK, SYGVNS. The CDR3 nucleotides are TGTGCCAGCACCCTAGCGGGGGGGAGGAATGAGCAGTTCTTC. Translation gives CASTLAGGRNEQFF.

The rearrangement links TRBV27 to TRBJ2-5; TRBD1 agrees at 12 bases. Germline V gives CDR1 MNHEY, CDR2 SMNVEV (reference sequence). Trimming at V came to 5 bases and at J to 5 bases, leaving 6 bases not matched to a gene. This CDR3 is built from 15 residues. CDR3 bases: TGTGCCAGCAGTGCCGGGACAGGGGGCGCGGAGACCCAGTACTTC. Translated, it gives CASSAGTGGAETQYF.

The chain carries TRBV19 and TRBJ2-1; D might be TRBD2 (6 bases). V shed 3 bases and J shed 7 bases, with 16 bases lying between them. The CDR3 spans 15 residues. Germline lookup yields CDR1 LNHDA and CDR2 SQIVND (reference sequence). The CDR3 protein is CASSILAISGNEQFF. CDR3 nucleotide sequence: TGTGCCAGTAGTATTCTGGCCATCAGCGGGAATGAGCAGTTCTTC.

With regard to this clone: The junction does not match germline at one end; this may be a read error. This chain links TRBV12-3 or TRBV12-4 with TRBJ2-5, with a weak D call TRBD1 (6 bases). CDR3 length equals 11 residues. For the CDR3, the DNA is TGTGCCAGCAGTTTCCGGGACACCATCAACTTC. Its protein is CASSFRDTINF.

V is TRBV5-1 and J is TRBJ1-1, with D perhaps matching TRBD1 (5 bases). V was clipped by 0 bases and J by 1 base, with 7 bases between them. The CDR3 consists of 14 residues. The V gene's germline CDR1 is SGHRS and CDR2 YFSETQ. In DNA form, the CDR3 reads TGCGCCAGCAGCTTGGACCAGGGGAACACTGAAGCTTTCTTT. Translated, it gives CASSLDQGNTEAFF.

The rearrangement links TRBV5-4 to TRBJ2-4, with 10 bases identical to TRBD1. Trimming at V came to 6 bases and at J to 4 bases, leaving 10 bases not matched to a gene. The CDR3 contains 16 residues. Germline V CDR1 and CDR2: SGHNT, YYREEE (reference sequence). In nucleotides, the CDR3 is TGTGCCAGCACCCACGGCCGGGACAGGGGTAAAAACATTCAGTACTTC. This gives the protein CASTHGRDRGKNIQYF. Drawing the rest from reference TRBV5-4 and TRBJ2-4, the complete variable domain is ETGVTQSPTHLIKTRGQQVTLRCSSQSGHNTVSWYQQALGQGPQFIFQYYREEENGRGNFPPRFSGLQFPNYSSELNVNALELDDSALYLCASTHGRDRGKNIQYFGAGTRLSVL.

The V gene is TRBV7-2, the J gene TRBJ1-1, with TRBD1 as a possible D gene (6 bases). This CDR3 is built from 15 residues. V lost 4 bases to trimming and J lost 0 bases, with 12 bases between them. Germline V gene sequence: CDR1 SGHTA, CDR2 FQGNSA. CDR3 sequence (DNA): TGTGCCAGCAGCTCGCCCCGGGACATGAACACTGAAGCTTTCTTT. Amino acid sequence: CASSSPRDMNTEAFF. Based on the CDR3 plus reference TRBV7-2 and TRBJ1-1, the full variable domain is GAGVSQSPSNKVTEKGKDVELRCDPISGHTALYWYRQSLGQGLEFLIYFQGNSAPDKSGLPSDRFSAERTGGSVSTLTIQRTQQEDSAVYLCASSSPRDMNTEAFFGQGTRLTVV.

This clone was found a few times. This chain links TRBV7-9 with TRBJ2-7; TRBD2 might be the D (7 bases). Looked up from germline, CDR1 is SEHNR and CDR2 is FQNEAQ (reference sequence). The CDR3 loop spans 16 amino acids. V gave up 5 bases and J gave up 0 bases, with 17 bases separating them. This CDR3 is CASSHDWGGGSYEQYF. The CDR3 coding sequence is TGTGCCAGCAGCCACGACTGGGGAGGGGGCTCCTACGAGCAGTACTTC.

V and J are TRBV2 and TRBJ2-7; 10 bases align to TRBD2. J lost 2 bases, V lost 7 bases, and 11 bases had no gene match. CDR3 size: 16 residues. The germline CDR1 and CDR2 sequences are SNHLY and FYNNEI. CDR3 amino acids: CASTSSGSGRAYEQYF. CDR3 DNA sequence: TGTGCCAGCACATCCTCCGGCAGCGGGAGGGCCTACGAGCAGTACTTC.

This chain joins TRBV9 and TRBJ2-5; 7 nucleotides align to TRBD1. Germline-derived CDR1 and CDR2 are SGDLS and YYNGEE. V lost 5 bases and J lost 4; bases outside the gene matches: 8. The CDR3 extends over 14 amino acids. The CDR3 spells CASSPDRIGETQYF. As DNA, the CDR3 is TGTGCCAGCAGTCCGGACAGGATAGGAGAGACCCAGTACTTC. Looking up the rest from reference TRBV9 and TRBJ2-5 gives the full variable domain: DSGVTQTPKHLITATGQRVTLRCSPRSGDLSVYWYQQSLDQGLQFLIQYYNGEERAKGNILERFSAQQFPDLHSELNLSSLELGDSALYFCASSPDRIGETQYFGPGTRLLVL.

The chain employs TRBV7-9 and TRBJ1-1, with 7 nucleotides matching TRBD1. Germline-derived CDR1 and CDR2 are SEHNR and FQNEAQ (reference sequence). This CDR3 is built from 13 residues. The trim removed 5 bases at V and 3 bases at J, leaving 3 bases unmatched. CDR3 nucleotides: TGTGCCAGCAGCAGGGGGCGGGACACTGAAGCTTTCTTT. As protein: CASSRGRDTEAFF.

The chain couples TRBV19 to TRBJ1-5; D possibly corresponds to TRBD1 (5 bases). CDR3 length: 15 residues. V was shortened by 6 bases and J by 5 bases, with 17 bases between the two germline ends. The germline CDR1 and CDR2 sequences are LNHDA and SQIVND (reference sequence). CDR3 sequence (DNA): TGTGCCAGTAGGGATGACAGTAAGGGCTATCAGCCCCAGCATTTT. It yields the protein CASRDDSKGYQPQHF.

The chain couples TRBV15 to TRBJ2-5, with 10 bases matching TRBD2. CDR1 is LNHNV, CDR2 YYDKDF, per germline (reference sequence). CDR3 length equals 17 residues. Trimming cost V 3 bases and J 2 bases; bases outside gene matches: 9. The CDR3 spells CATSRAPLAGDQETQYF. CDR3 sequence (DNA): TGTGCCACCAGCAGGGCCCCCCTAGCGGGGGATCAAGAGACCCAGTACTTC.

The chain links TRBV3-1 (or the pseudogene TRBV3-2) to TRBJ1-1; D not certain. The CDR3 consists of 14 residues. Germline V CDR1 and CDR2: LGHDT, YNNKEL (reference sequence). V dropped 6 bases and J dropped 2 bases, with 13 bases sitting between them. The DNA of the CDR3 is TGTGCCAGCAGTCACGGGAATGGCAACACTGAAGCTTTCTTT. This sequence encodes CASSHGNGNTEAFF.

Many counts were recorded for this clone. This sample includes further DNA sequences coding for the same CDR3. V gene TRBV6-1 combines with J gene TRBJ2-5, with 12 positions matching TRBD2. The length of the CDR3 is 15 residues. Trimming took 2 bases from V and 2 from J; bases not matched to a gene: 0. Looked up from germline, CDR1 is MNHNS and CDR2 is SASEGT. Here the CDR3 reads CASSELAGGQETQYF. The CDR3 nucleotides are TGTGCCAGCAGTGAACTAGCGGGGGGGCAAGAGACCCAGTACTTC.

V gene TRBV2 combines with J gene TRBJ1-1, with D possibly matching TRBD1 (6 bases). The CDR3 spans 12 residues. Germline CDR1 is SNHLY and CDR2 is FYNNEI. Trimming shortened V by 6 bases and J by 3 bases, and 8 bases separated the two germline ends. CDR3: CASRTGYTEAFF. The CDR3 DNA reads TGTGCCAGCAGGACAGGTTACACTGAAGCTTTCTTT.

The gene calls are TRBV10-3 and TRBJ1-1; weak D call: TRBD1 (6 bases). The CDR3 loop spans 14 amino acids. Trimming took off 5 bases at V and 0 bases at J, with 10 bases between the two ends. Germline CDR1 reads ENHRY; CDR2 reads SYGVKD. The DNA for the CDR3 is TGTGCCATCAGTCCGGACAGCATGAACACTGAAGCTTTCTTT. Amino acid sequence: CAISPDSMNTEAFF.

The genes are TRBV29-1 and TRBJ1-1; tentatively, D is TRBD1 (5 bases). The CDR3 is 13 residues long. Looked up from germline, CDR1 is SQVTM and CDR2 is ANQGSEA. The ends were cut back, 4 bases at V and 1 base at J, with 10 bases in the middle. CDR3 DNA sequence: TGCAGCGTTGTGGGGCCACCGAACACTGAAGCTTTCTTT. This gives the protein CSVVGPPNTEAFF.

For the CDR3, the DNA is TGTGCCAGCAGTTTATCGTCAGACAATGAGCAGTTCTTC. It is translated as CASSLSSDNEQFF. The chain recombines TRBV12-3 or TRBV12-4 with TRBJ2-1; no firm D call. The CDR3 has 13 amino acids. V lost 2 bases to trimming and J lost 5 bases, with 7 bases between them.

The chain links TRBV4-1 to TRBJ2-7; D might be TRBD1 (6 bases). The germline gives CDR1 MGHRA, CDR2 YSYEKL. Trimming left V 5 bases short and J 3 bases short, with 11 bases between. The CDR3 spans 13 residues. The CDR3 loop is CASSWDKDYEQYF. The CDR3 coding sequence is TGCGCCAGCAGCTGGGACAAAGACTACGAGCAGTACTTC.

This clone was counted once. The chain employs TRBV5-1 and TRBJ2-1; 9 nucleotides agree with TRBD2. Per the germline V gene, CDR1 is SGHRS and CDR2 is YFSETQ. The CDR3 has 15 amino acids. V trimming: 3 bases; J trimming: 8 bases; junction bases outside the gene matches: 9. In nucleotides, the CDR3 is TGCGCCAGCAGCTCTTTCTCCGGGACTAGCTATGAGCAGTTCTTC. This encodes CASSSFSGTSYEQFF.

This clone is a singleton in its sample. The chain recombines TRBV4-2 with TRBJ2-2; D is uncertain. CDR3 size: 17 residues. Germline-derived CDR1 and CDR2 are LGHNA and YNFKEQ. Trimming removed 0 bases from V and 0 bases from J, with 11 bases in between. The CDR3 nucleotides read TGTGCCAGCAGCCAAGAGGATGCGCGGTCGAACACCGGGGAGCTGTTTTTT. Translation: CASSQEDARSNTGELFF.

The gene calls are TRBV5-4 and TRBJ1-1, with D tentatively TRBD1 (5 bases). Between the trimmed V and J ends, which lost 0 bases and 5 bases, there was a span of 11 bases. CDR3 length: 14 amino acids. Germline V lookup: CDR1 SGHNT, CDR2 YYREEE (reference sequence). In nucleotides, the CDR3 is TGTGCCAGCAGCTTGGCCTCAGGGCTGACTGAAGCTTTCTTT. This sequence encodes CASSLASGLTEAFF.

The chain recombines TRBV2 with TRBJ1-4; D gene ambiguous. Germline CDR1 reads SNHLY; CDR2 reads FYNNEI. The CDR3 loop spans 15 amino acids. V dropped 5 bases and J dropped 0 bases, with 10 bases sitting between them. This CDR3 reads CASSIGGTTNEKLFF. The CDR3 DNA reads TGTGCCAGCAGTATAGGAGGAACAACTAATGAAAAACTGTTTTTT. The variable domain in full, with the rest retrieved from reference TRBV2 and TRBJ1-4, is EPEVTQTPSHQVTQMGQEVILRCVPISNHLYFYWYRQILGQKVEFLVSFYNNEISEKSEIFDDQFSVERPDGSNFTLKIRSTKLEDSAMYFCASSIGGTTNEKLFFGSGTQLSVL.